This T cell receptor (beta chain) was captured in a study of T cells in localized non-small cell lung cancer. Study results and caveats: Of the top 100 tumor clones, median around 50 were in adjacent lung, more than 25 among its top 100.

Turning to this clone: Antigen unknown.

Deletions cut 3 bases from V and 5 bases from J, with 10 bases between. Germline CDR1 reads LNHDA; CDR2 reads SQIVND (reference sequence). The CDR3 is 14 amino acids. Sequencing was performed with immunoSEQ multiplex PCR; in TCRdb, only in-frame clones are kept and a portion is missing. This table has roughly 2,000 clones, 30% appearing once. V gene TRBV19 combines with J gene TRBJ1-4; D might be TRBD1 (6 bases). The sequences come from normal lung tissue next to the tumor, collected before any cancer treatment. The sequence was obtained from a woman aged 40-75 years with stage II squamous cell lung carcinoma. The CDR3 spells CASSIGDINEKLFF. CDR3 DNA sequence: TGTGCCAGTAGTATTGGGGACATCAATGAAAAACTGTTTTTT.